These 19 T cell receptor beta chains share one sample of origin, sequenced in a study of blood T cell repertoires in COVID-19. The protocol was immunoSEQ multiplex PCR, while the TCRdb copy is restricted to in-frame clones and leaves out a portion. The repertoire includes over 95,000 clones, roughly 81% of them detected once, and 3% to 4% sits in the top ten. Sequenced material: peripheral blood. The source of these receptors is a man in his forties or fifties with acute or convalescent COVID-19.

This chain's CDR3 is CASSFGGLNTEAFF. The CDR3 DNA follows: TGTGCCAGTAGCTTCGGAGGGTTGAACACTGAAGCTTTCTTT. V is TRBV19 and J is TRBJ1-1; D is ambiguous. This CDR3 region has 14 residues. With 6 bases removed from V and 0 bases from J, the gap between germline ends came to 11 bases. CDR1 and CDR2 (germline): LNHDA, SQIVND (reference sequence).

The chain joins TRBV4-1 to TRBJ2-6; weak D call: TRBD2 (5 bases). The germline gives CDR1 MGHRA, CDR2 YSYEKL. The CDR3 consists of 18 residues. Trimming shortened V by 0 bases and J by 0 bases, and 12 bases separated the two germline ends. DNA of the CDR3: TGCGCCAGCAGCCAAGATCGGGGTGAAGCCTCTGGGGCCAACGTCCTGACTTTC. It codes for CASSQDRGEASGANVLTF.

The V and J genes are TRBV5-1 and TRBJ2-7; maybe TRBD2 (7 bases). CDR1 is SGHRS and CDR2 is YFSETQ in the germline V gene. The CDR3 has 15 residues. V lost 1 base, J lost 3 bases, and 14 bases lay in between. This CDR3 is CASSLPRGGNYEQYF. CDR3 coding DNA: TGCGCCAGCAGCTTGCCTAGGGGGGGGAACTACGAGCAGTACTTC.

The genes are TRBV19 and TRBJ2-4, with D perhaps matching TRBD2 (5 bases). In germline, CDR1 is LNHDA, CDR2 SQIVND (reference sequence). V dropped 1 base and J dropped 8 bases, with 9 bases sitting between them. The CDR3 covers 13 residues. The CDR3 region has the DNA TGTGCCAGTAGTATAGGACTGAGGGACATTCAGTACTTC. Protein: CASSIGLRDIQYF.

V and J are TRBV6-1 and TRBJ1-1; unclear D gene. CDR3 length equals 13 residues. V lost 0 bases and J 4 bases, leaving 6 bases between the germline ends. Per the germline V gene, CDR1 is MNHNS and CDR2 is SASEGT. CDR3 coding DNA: TGTGCCAGCAGTGAAGCAGGGAGCACTGAAGCTTTCTTT. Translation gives CASSEAGSTEAFF.

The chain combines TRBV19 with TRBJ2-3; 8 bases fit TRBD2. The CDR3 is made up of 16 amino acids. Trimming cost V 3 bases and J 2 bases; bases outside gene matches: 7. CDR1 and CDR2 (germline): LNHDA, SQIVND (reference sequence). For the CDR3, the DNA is TGTGCCAGTAGTATCTTTGCGGGGGGTTACACAGATACGCAGTATTTT. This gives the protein CASSIFAGGYTDTQYF. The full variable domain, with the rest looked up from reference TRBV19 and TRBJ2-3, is DGGITQSPKYLFRKEGQNVTLSCEQNLNHDAMYWYRQDPGQGLRLIYYSQIVNDFQKGDIAEGYSVSREKKESFPLTVTSAQKNPTAFYLCASSIFAGGYTDTQYFGPGTRLTVL.

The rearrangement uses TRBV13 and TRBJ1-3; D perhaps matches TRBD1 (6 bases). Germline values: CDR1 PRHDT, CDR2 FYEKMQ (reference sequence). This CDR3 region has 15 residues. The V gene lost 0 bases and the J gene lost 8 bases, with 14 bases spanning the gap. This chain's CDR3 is CASSLGGRGGDTIYF. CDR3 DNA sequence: TGTGCCAGCAGCTTAGGAGGACGAGGGGGGGACACCATATATTTT.

The CDR3 spells CASSPVGGYDRGLTYEQYF. As DNA, the CDR3 is TGTGCCAGCAGCCCAGTAGGAGGCTACGACAGGGGGCTAACCTACGAGCAGTACTTC. The chain couples TRBV9 to TRBJ2-7; 10 bases line up with TRBD1. The CDR3 spans 19 residues. V trimming: 4 bases; J trimming: 2 bases; junction bases outside the gene matches: 18. Germline V lookup: CDR1 SGDLS, CDR2 YYNGEE.

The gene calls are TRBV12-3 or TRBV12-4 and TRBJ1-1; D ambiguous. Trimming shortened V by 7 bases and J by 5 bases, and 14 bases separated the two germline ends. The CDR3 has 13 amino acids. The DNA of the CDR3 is TGTGCCAGCAATCCTCAAACGGGGACTGAAGCTTTCTTT. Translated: CASNPQTGTEAFF.

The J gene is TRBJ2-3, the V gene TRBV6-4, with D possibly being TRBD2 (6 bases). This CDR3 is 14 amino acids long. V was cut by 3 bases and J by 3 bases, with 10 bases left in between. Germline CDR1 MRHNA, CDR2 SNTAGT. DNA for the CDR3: TGTGCCAGCAGTGAGGGGGGTGATACAGATACGCAGTATTTT. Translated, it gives CASSEGGDTDTQYF.

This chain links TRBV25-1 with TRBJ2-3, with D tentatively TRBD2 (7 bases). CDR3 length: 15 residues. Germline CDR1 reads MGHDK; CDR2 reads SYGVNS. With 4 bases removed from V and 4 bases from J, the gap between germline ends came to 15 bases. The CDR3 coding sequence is TGTGCCAGCAGTGTCCCGGGGGGCAGGTCAGATACGCAGTATTTT. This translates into CASSVPGGRSDTQYF.

Here the CDR3 reads CASSRRTGDSGELFF. Here the CDR3 DNA reads TGTGCCAGCAGCAGGCGGACAGGGGATTCCGGGGAGCTGTTTTTT. The genes are TRBV9 and TRBJ2-2; TRBD1 agrees at 9 bases. The germline gives CDR1 SGDLS, CDR2 YYNGEE. The CDR3 loop spans 15 amino acids. Losses at the gene ends were 4 bases for V and 6 bases for J; bases not matched to a gene: 7.

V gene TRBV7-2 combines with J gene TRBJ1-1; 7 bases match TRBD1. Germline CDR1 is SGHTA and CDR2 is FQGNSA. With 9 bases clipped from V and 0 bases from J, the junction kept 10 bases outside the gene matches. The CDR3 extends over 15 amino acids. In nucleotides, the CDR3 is TGTGCCAGTGGACAGGCTGGGGCCATGAACACTGAAGCTTTCTTT. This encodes CASGQAGAMNTEAFF.

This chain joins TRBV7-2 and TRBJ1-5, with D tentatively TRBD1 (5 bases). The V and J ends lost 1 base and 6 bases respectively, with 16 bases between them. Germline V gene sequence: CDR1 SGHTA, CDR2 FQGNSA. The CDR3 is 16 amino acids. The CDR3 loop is CASSLDRPGVGQPQHF. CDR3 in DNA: TGTGCCAGCAGCTTAGACAGGCCGGGCGTCGGTCAGCCCCAGCATTTT. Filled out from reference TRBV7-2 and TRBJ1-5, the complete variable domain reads GAGVSQSPSNKVTEKGKDVELRCDPISGHTALYWYRQSLGQGLEFLIYFQGNSAPDKSGLPSDRFSAERTGGSVSTLTIQRTQQEDSAVYLCASSLDRPGVGQPQHFGDGTRLSIL.

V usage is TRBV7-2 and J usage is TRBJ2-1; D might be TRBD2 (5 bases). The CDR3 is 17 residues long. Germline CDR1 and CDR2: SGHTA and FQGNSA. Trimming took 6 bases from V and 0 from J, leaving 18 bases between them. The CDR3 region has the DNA TGTGCCAGCAGGCTGATATTAGCGAACTCCTCCTACAATGAGCAGTTCTTC. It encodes CASRLILANSSYNEQFF.

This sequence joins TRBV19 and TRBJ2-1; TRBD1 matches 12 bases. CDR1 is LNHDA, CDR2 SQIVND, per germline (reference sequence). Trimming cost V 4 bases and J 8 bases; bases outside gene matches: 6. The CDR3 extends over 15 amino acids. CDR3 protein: CASSTWGQGADEQFF. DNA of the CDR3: TGTGCCAGTAGTACCTGGGGACAGGGGGCGGATGAGCAGTTCTTC.

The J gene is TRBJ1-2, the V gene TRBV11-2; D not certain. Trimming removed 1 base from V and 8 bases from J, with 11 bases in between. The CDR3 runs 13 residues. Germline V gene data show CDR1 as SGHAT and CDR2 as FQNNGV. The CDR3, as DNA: TGTGCCAGCAGCTTAGTTGCCGGGGTGGGCTACACCTTC. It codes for CASSLVAGVGYTF.

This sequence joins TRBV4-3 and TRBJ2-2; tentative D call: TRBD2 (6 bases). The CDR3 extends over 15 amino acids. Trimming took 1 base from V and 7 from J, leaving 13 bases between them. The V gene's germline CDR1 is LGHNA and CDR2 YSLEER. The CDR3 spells CASSQVAGPYGELFF. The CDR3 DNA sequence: TGCGCCAGCAGCCAAGTGGCGGGGCCGTACGGGGAGCTGTTTTTT.

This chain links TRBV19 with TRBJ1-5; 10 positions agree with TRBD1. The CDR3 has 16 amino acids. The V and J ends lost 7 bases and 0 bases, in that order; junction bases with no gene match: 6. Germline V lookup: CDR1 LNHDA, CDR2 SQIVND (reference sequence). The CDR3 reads CASTRWTGGSNQPQHF. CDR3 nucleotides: TGTGCCAGTACCCGATGGACAGGGGGTAGCAATCAGCCCCAGCATTTT.